Below, 9 T cell receptor beta chains from the same sample are listed, as sequenced in a study of T-cell memory formation after mild COVID-19. TCRdb re-called the 5' RACE reads through MiXCR, storing one row per CDR3 protein. The profile covers 250,000 to 350,000 distinct CDR3 sequences, with approximately 15% appearing a single time and 21% taken by the ten largest. The sequencing input was PBMCs or a T cell subset sorted from them (not recorded which). The receptor set was obtained from a man aged 18 to 29 who had mild COVID-19 (a few samples of this study predate the infection). Cell type and time point are not known.

At least ten counts were recorded for this clonotype. V usage is TRBV6-2 or TRBV6-3 and J usage is TRBJ2-1; 7 bases are a match to TRBD2. This CDR3 has 16 amino acids. Germline CDR1 is MNHEY and CDR2 is SVGEGT. V lost 6 bases to trimming and J lost 3 bases; unmatched junction nucleotides: 11. The CDR3, as DNA: TGTGCCAGCAGCCGTTTCCTAGCGGAGGTCTACAATGAGCAGTTCTTC. Translated, it gives CASSRFLAEVYNEQFF.

This clonotype was recorded at least ten times. The CDR3 here is CASSEGLREYSPLHF. CDR3 coding DNA: TGTGCCAGCAGCGAGGGCCTGAGGGAATATTCACCCCTCCACTTT. This sequence joins TRBV9 and TRBJ1-6; D is ambiguous. CDR1 is SGDLS, CDR2 YYNGEE, per germline. Trimming stripped 3 bases from V and 8 bases from J, with 15 bases between. This CDR3 spans 15 amino acids.

This clonotype was seen more than once but under ten times. V is TRBV11-2 and J is TRBJ2-6; no definite D call. V was cut by 4 bases and J by 0 bases, with 16 bases left in between. This CDR3 has 18 amino acids. Germline V lookup: CDR1 SGHAT, CDR2 FQNNGV. This chain's CDR3 is CASSYTTLSNSGANVLTF. For the CDR3, the DNA is TGTGCCAGCAGCTATACGACACTCAGCAACTCTGGGGCCAACGTCCTGACTTTC.

This clonotype turned up a few times. The V and J genes are TRBV29-1 and TRBJ1-2, with 7 nucleotides matching TRBD1. This CDR3 region has 13 residues. Per germline, CDR1 SQVTM and CDR2 ANQGSEA. V shed 3 bases and J 4 bases; nucleotides not matched to a gene: 5. CDR3 in amino acids: CSVETRDSYGYTF. The CDR3 nucleotides read TGCAGCGTTGAGACCCGGGACAGCTATGGCTACACCTTC.

This clonotype was counted a few times. J is TRBJ2-3 and V is TRBV29-1; D assignment may be TRBD1 or TRBD2 (5 bases each). This CDR3 has 13 amino acids. The germline V and J ends were trimmed by 6 bases and 2 bases, with 12 bases remaining between them. CDR1 is SQVTM and CDR2 is ANQGSEA in the germline V gene. The DNA for the CDR3 is TGCAGCGTGGGACCAGGTAACACAGATACGCAGTATTTT. This translates into CSVGPGNTDTQYF.

This clonotype was detected a few times. CDR3: CALGGTKQPQHF. CDR3 bases: TGTGCCCTGGGGGGGACCAAGCAGCCCCAGCATTTT. The rearrangement links TRBV6-1 to TRBJ1-5; TRBD1 might be the D (5 bases). With 11 bases removed from V and 7 bases from J, the gap between germline ends came to 15 bases. Germline-derived CDR1 and CDR2 are MNHNS and SASEGT. The CDR3 covers 12 residues.

This clonotype came up a few times. The junction shows a germline mismatch at one end, possibly a read error. The chain couples TRBV9 to TRBJ2-7, with D perhaps TRBD2 (5 bases). Germline CDR1 SGDLS, CDR2 YYNGEE. The CDR3 is 14 residues long. The CDR3 bases are TGTGCCAGCAGCCCTCGGACGGACTCCGACGAGCAGTACTTC. Its translation is CASSPRTDSDEQYF.

V gene TRBV10-3 combines with J gene TRBJ1-2, with TRBD1 matching over 9 bases. CDR1 is ENHRY and CDR2 is SYGVKD in the germline V gene. The V segment lost 4 bases and the J segment 4 bases; nucleotides outside the gene matches: 7. CDR3 length: 15 amino acids. The CDR3 region has the DNA TGTGCCATCAGTGGTGACAGGGGGGCCCTCTATGGCTACACCTTC. Translation gives CAISGDRGALYGYTF.

The chain carries TRBV11-2 and TRBJ1-4, with 7 bases that match TRBD1. The CDR3 runs 17 residues. CDR1 and CDR2 from the germline V gene are SGHAT and FQNNGV. J gave up 3 bases and V 2 bases, and 9 bases lay outside the gene matches. The CDR3 here is CASSLPSGGTANEKLFF. The CDR3 nucleotides are TGTGCCAGCAGCTTACCTTCCGGGGGGACAGCTAATGAAAAACTGTTTTTT.